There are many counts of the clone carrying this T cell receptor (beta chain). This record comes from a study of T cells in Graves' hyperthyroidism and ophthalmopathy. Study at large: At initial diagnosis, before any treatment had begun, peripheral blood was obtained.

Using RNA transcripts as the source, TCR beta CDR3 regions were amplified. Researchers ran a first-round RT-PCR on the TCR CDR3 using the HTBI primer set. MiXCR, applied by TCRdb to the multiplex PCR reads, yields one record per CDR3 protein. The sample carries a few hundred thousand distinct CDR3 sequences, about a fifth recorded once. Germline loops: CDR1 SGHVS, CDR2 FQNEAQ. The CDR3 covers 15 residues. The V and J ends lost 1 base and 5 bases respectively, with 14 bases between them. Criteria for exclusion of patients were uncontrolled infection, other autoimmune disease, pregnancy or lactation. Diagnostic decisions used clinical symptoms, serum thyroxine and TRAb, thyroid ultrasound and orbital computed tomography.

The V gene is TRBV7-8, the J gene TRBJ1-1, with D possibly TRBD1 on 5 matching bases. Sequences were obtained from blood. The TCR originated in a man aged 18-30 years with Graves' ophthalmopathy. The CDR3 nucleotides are TGTGCCAGCAGCTTAGGGGAGGGGCGCAAAACTGAAGCTTTCTTT. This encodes CASSLGEGRKTEAFF.